These T cell receptor beta chains were read from a single sample in a study of response to subunit inactivated influenza vaccine. TCRdb independently ran MiXCR on the RT-PCR reads; one entry per CDR3 protein. Of about 540,000 distinct CDR3 sequences listed, around a quarter were seen once; the top ten hold under 3.5%. These data also featured in a second study, about T cells expressing NK-cell markers.

The input for sequencing was CD4+ T cells sorted from PBMCs, taken 12 days after vaccination. The receptors come from a middle-aged man who received an inactivated influenza vaccine. Both conserved end residues are part of each CDR3. Size is stated for part of the rows, as once, few or many counts, or as a class when the clone is expanded.

TRBV2	-	TRBJ1-1	CASNVHGTTEAFF
TRBV20-1	-	TRBJ2-5	CSAREGSGGRETQYF
TRBV14	-	TRBJ1-2	CASSPEVGGLGGYTF
TRBV3-1	-	TRBJ2-5	CASSGTGGSPTQYF
TRBV3-1	-	TRBJ2-7	CASSQGDRPREQYF
TRBV20-1	-	TRBJ2-7	CSARTSGSYEQYF
TRBV20-1	many	TRBJ2-1	CSARRRDTHEQFF
TRBV25-1	-	TRBJ2-5	CASSEPTTGFGTQYF
TRBV18	few	TRBJ2-4	CASSPGAAKNIQYF
TRBV4-2	few	TRBJ2-7	CASSQLVPRDGDIYYEQYF
TRBV27	-	TRBJ2-2	CASSPVGASGRRDTGELFF